Each of the 15 T cell receptor beta chains below was sequenced from the same sample in a study of shared clonotypes between healthy human individuals. Method: immunoSEQ multiplex PCR; TCRdb's copy keeps in-frame clones and lacks some. The sample includes 2,500,000 or so clones, 85% to 95% of them seen just once. Specimen: naive CD4+ T cells from PBMCs. Subset denoted: CD45RA+ positively selected. The receptors derive from a man aged 18 to 29 in good health. Some clones in this sample may be carry-over from other donors' samples.

This clone was counted a few times. The J gene is TRBJ1-1, the V gene TRBV4-3; D is unclear. Germline assignment: CDR1 LGHNA and CDR2 YSLEER. The CDR3 is 13 amino acids. Trimming removed 0 bases from V and 4 bases from J, with 6 bases in between. CDR3 protein: CASSQEVLTEAFF. The CDR3 nucleotides are TGCGCCAGCAGCCAAGAGGTCCTCACTGAAGCTTTCTTT.

V is TRBV12-1 and J is TRBJ2-3; TRBD1, the table's D call, lacks a check against the DNA. TRBV12-1 is given as a pseudogene. This CDR3 has 14 amino acids. For the CDR3, the DNA is TGTGCCAGCAGCTCCCGACAGAACACAGATACGCAGTATTTT. Protein: CASSSRQNTDTQYF.

This sequence joins TRBV28 and TRBJ2-7, with a tentative D call TRBD1 (5 bases). This CDR3 has 16 amino acids. In germline, CDR1 is MDHEN, CDR2 SYDVKM. V lost 3 bases and J lost 3, with 18 bases in between. CDR3 nucleotide sequence: TGTGCCAGCAGTTTCATTAGTGGGCAGGGATACTACGAGCAGTACTTC. Amino acid sequence: CASSFISGQGYYEQYF.

J is TRBJ2-1 and V is TRBV20-1; D might be TRBD1 (5 bases). The V gene's germline CDR1 is DFQATT and CDR2 SNEGSKA (reference sequence). Trimming removed 3 bases from V and 12 bases from J, with 9 bases in between. This CDR3 contains 10 residues. CDR3 sequence reads: CSARRQGQFF. CDR3 sequence (DNA): TGCAGTGCTAGGAGGCAGGGGCAGTTCTTC.

The rearrangement links TRBV4-3 to TRBJ1-1; no reliable D call. Germline V CDR1 and CDR2: LGHNA, YSLEER. The CDR3 runs to 15 residues. Trimming cost V 2 bases and J 2 bases, with 12 bases left between them. The CDR3 nucleotides read TGCGCCAGCAGCCAACAATCTTTAGCCAACACTGAAGCTTTCTTT. Encoded protein: CASSQQSLANTEAFF.

In regard to this clone: Other DNA sequences in the same sample also yield this CDR3. The chain combines TRBV28 with TRBJ2-5; D remains ambiguous. Trimming left V 7 bases short and J 5 bases short, with 8 bases between. This CDR3 has 11 residues. CDR1 MDHEN and CDR2 SYDVKM come from the germline V gene. DNA for the CDR3: TGTGCCAGCAAAATCGAGGAGACCCAGTACTTC. Its protein product is CASKIEETQYF.

The chain recombines TRBV7-7 with TRBJ2-5; tentatively, D is TRBD1 (6 bases). Deletions cut 4 bases from V and 3 bases from J, with 9 bases between. The CDR3 contains 13 residues. Germline lookup yields CDR1 SSHAT and CDR2 FNYEAQ (reference sequence). This chain's CDR3 is CASSSTGKETQYF. CDR3 DNA sequence: TGTGCCAGCAGCTCCACAGGGAAAGAGACCCAGTACTTC.

The V gene is TRBV27, the J gene TRBJ1-1, with D unclear. Trimming pared 3 bases from V and 7 bases from J, leaving 9 bases between. Germline V gives CDR1 MNHEY, CDR2 SMNVEV (reference sequence). The CDR3 contains 12 residues. CDR3 in amino acids: CASSFRTGEAFF. As DNA, the CDR3 is TGTGCCAGCAGTTTTCGGACGGGTGAAGCTTTCTTT.

The CDR3 DNA follows: TGTGCCAGCAGCCTGACAGGGGTCAGCCAGCCCCAGCATTTT. It specifies CASSLTGVSQPQHF. V and J are TRBV6-6 and TRBJ1-5; 8 bases map to TRBD1. The length of the CDR3 is 14 residues. V dropped 6 bases and J dropped 7; count of bases not matched to a gene: 8. Germline V gene data show CDR1 as MNHNY and CDR2 as SVGAGI (reference sequence).

This chain joins TRBV28 and TRBJ1-4, with a tentative D call TRBD1 (6 bases). Germline loops: CDR1 MDHEN, CDR2 SYDVKM. Trimming shortened V by 9 bases and J by 7 bases, and 12 bases separated the two germline ends. There are 12 residues in the CDR3. The CDR3 loop is CASEQGPEKLFF. CDR3 nucleotide sequence: TGTGCCAGTGAACAGGGTCCTGAAAAACTGTTTTTT. The full variable domain, its missing parts supplied by reference TRBV28 and TRBJ1-4, is DVKVTQSSRYLVKRTGEKVFLECVQDMDHENMFWYRQDPGLGLRLIYFSYDVKMKEKGDIPEGYSVSREKKERFSLILESASTNQTSMYLCASEQGPEKLFFGSGTQLSVL.

This clone was recorded a few times. The sample carries other DNA sequences with the same CDR3. The genes are TRBV19 and TRBJ2-5; no clear D. This CDR3 is 11 amino acids long. V lost 0 bases, J lost 4 bases, and 0 bases lay in between. Looked up from germline, CDR1 is LNHDA and CDR2 is SQIVND (reference sequence). The CDR3 protein is CASSIEETQYF. The CDR3 DNA sequence: TGTGCCAGTAGTATAGAAGAGACCCAGTACTTC.

This chain joins TRBV2 and TRBJ1-1; D is undetermined. CDR1 and CDR2 (germline): SNHLY, FYNNEI. The CDR3 is 14 residues long. V was trimmed by 7 bases and J by 0 bases, leaving 12 bases between them. The CDR3 loop is CASTGEVLNTEAFF. The CDR3, as DNA: TGTGCCAGCACCGGGGAGGTTTTGAACACTGAAGCTTTCTTT.

The rearrangement joins TRBV28 to TRBJ2-3; no clear D gene. Germline CDR1 reads MDHEN; CDR2 reads SYDVKM. The ends were cut back, 3 bases at V and 5 bases at J, with 9 bases in the middle. The CDR3 length is 13 residues. CDR3 in amino acids: CASSLQSQDTQYF. CDR3 nucleotides: TGTGCCAGCAGTTTGCAGTCCCAAGATACGCAGTATTTT.

This chain connects TRBV7-9 to TRBJ2-1; D may correspond to TRBD1 or TRBD2 (6 bases each). Germline V gene data show CDR1 as SEHNR and CDR2 as FQNEAQ (reference sequence). This CDR3 is 16 amino acids long. Trimming left V 5 bases short and J 0 bases short, with 14 bases between. DNA for the CDR3: TGTGCCAGCAGCAACATAGCGGACAGCTCCTACAATGAGCAGTTCTTC. This encodes CASSNIADSSYNEQFF.

The CDR3 sequence: CAISDRTGAYEQYF. The CDR3 coding sequence is TGTGCCATCAGTGACCGCACAGGAGCCTACGAGCAGTACTTC. This sequence joins TRBV10-3 and TRBJ2-7; D is perhaps TRBD1 (5 bases). Trimming removed 3 bases at V and 2 bases at J, with 11 bases between. The CDR3 has 14 amino acids. CDR1 ENHRY and CDR2 SYGVKD come from the germline V gene.